These 9 T cell receptor beta chains were sequenced from one sample in a study of T cell responses to AZD1222 COVID-19 vaccine. This table comes from immunoSEQ multiplex PCR, and its TCRdb copy is limited to in-frame clones, with some not included. The table includes some 130,000 clones, about nine tenths detected once. Sequencing was performed on peripheral blood, taken on day 0 of AZD1222 vaccination. The receptors originated from an adult in good health.

With respect to this clone: In the same sample, other DNA sequences code for this CDR3. The chain is built from TRBV4-3 and TRBJ1-1; tentative D call: TRBD1 (5 bases). Per germline, CDR1 LGHNA and CDR2 YSLEER. This CDR3 is built from 13 residues. Trimming stripped 2 bases from V and 4 bases from J, with 8 bases between. The DNA of the CDR3 is TGCGCCAGCAGCCAAATTCAGGGCACTGAAGCTTTCTTT. This translates into CASSQIQGTEAFF.

The J gene is TRBJ2-1, the V gene TRBV6-4, with D unclear. The CDR3 consists of 12 residues. V was clipped by 3 bases and J by 7 bases, with 7 bases between them. Germline lookup yields CDR1 MRHNA and CDR2 SNTAGT. For the CDR3, the DNA is TGTGCCAGCAGTGAGTGGGGAAATGAGCAGTTCTTC. It encodes CASSEWGNEQFF.

This chain links TRBV28 with TRBJ1-1, with D possibly TRBD1 on 6 matching bases. Germline CDR1 MDHEN, CDR2 SYDVKM. V was shortened by 4 bases and J by 6 bases, with 12 bases between the two germline ends. There are 13 residues in the CDR3. CDR3 nucleotides: TGTGCCAGCAGTTCTAGGGGGGCGGCTGAAGCTTTCTTT. Amino acid sequence: CASSSRGAAEAFF.

The gene calls are TRBV28 and TRBJ1-2; D gene unclear. Germline lookup yields CDR1 MDHEN and CDR2 SYDVKM. The V end lost 3 bases, the J end lost 1 base, and 9 bases lay between the germline ends. The CDR3 totals 14 residues. CDR3 protein: CASSLEGFNYGYTF. As DNA, the CDR3 is TGTGCCAGCAGTTTGGAGGGATTTAACTATGGCTACACCTTC.

The CDR3 loop reads CASSTTGDYGYTF. The DNA for the CDR3 is TGTGCCAGCAGCACGACAGGGGACTATGGCTACACCTTC. The V gene is TRBV14, the J gene TRBJ1-2; 8 bases match TRBD1. The CDR3 covers 13 residues. V was pared by 5 bases and J by 3 bases, with 2 bases of the junction left unmatched. Germline V gene data show CDR1 as SGHDN and CDR2 as FVKESK.

The rearrangement links TRBV30 to TRBJ2-7; 7 bases match TRBD1. Germline V gene data show CDR1 as GTSNPN and CDR2 as SVGIG (reference sequence). There are 14 residues in the CDR3. V shed 0 bases, J shed 2 bases, and the junction held 4 bases outside the gene matches. The CDR3 DNA reads TGTGCCTGGAGTGTAAGGGGGCCAGCCTACGAGCAGTACTTC. Amino acids: CAWSVRGPAYEQYF.

The gene calls are TRBV28 and TRBJ2-3; 7 nucleotides align to TRBD1. Unmatched junction bases numbered 9, after V lost 8 bases and J lost 1 base. Germline V gene lookup returns CDR1 MDHEN and CDR2 SYDVKM. This CDR3 region has 15 residues. CDR3 region: CASPPHGQGTDTQYF. CDR3 DNA: TGTGCCAGCCCTCCCCACGGACAGGGCACAGATACGCAGTATTTT.

The genes are TRBV19 and TRBJ1-3; no reliable D call. The CDR3 spans 14 residues. V lost 4 bases and J 0 bases, leaving 7 bases between the germline ends. From germline, CDR1 is LNHDA and CDR2 SQIVND (reference sequence). For the CDR3, the DNA is TGTGCCAGTAGTAACACCGTCTCTGGAAACACCATATATTTT. Translation: CASSNTVSGNTIYF.

CDR3 DNA sequence: TGTGCCAGCAGCCCTCCCTGGACCCTACTATCAGATACGCAGTATTTT. This translates into CASSPPWTLLSDTQYF. J is TRBJ2-3 and V is TRBV5-6; D not resolved. The CDR3 has 16 residues. CDR1 is SGHDT and CDR2 is YYEEEE in the germline V gene. V shed 4 bases and J shed 4 bases, with 19 bases lying between them.